The 18 T cell receptor beta chains below were found in one sample sequenced in a study of blood T cells in healthy people across ages. Next came a second PCR, run for roughly 6 to 11 cycles, which used a sample-barcoded 5' primer along with a J-beta primer mix. TCRdb re-derived calls from the 5' RACE reads in MiXCR, one entry per CDR3 protein. The sample lists hundreds of thousands of distinct CDR3 sequences; 40% to 65% were seen once. The material sequenced was blood. The receptors stem from a woman older than 75 in good health.

This clonotype has ten or more counts. The chain couples TRBV2 to TRBJ2-5; D gene ambiguous. V lost 0 bases and J lost 11, with 7 bases in between. The CDR3 runs 11 residues. Germline-derived CDR1 and CDR2 are SNHLY and FYNNEI. The DNA for the CDR3 is TGTGCCAGCAGTGAAGCCGTGACACAGTACTTC. Amino acids: CASSEAVTQYF.

This clonotype appeared once. The chain employs TRBV29-1 and TRBJ2-6, with 7 bases fitting TRBD1. This CDR3 contains 17 residues. J was trimmed by 4 bases and V by 6 bases; bases with no gene match: 15. CDR1 is SQVTM and CDR2 is ANQGSEA in the germline V gene. CDR3 bases: TGCAGCGTGACGGCTCGGGACAGACCCTCCGGGGCCAACGTCCTGACTTTC. Protein product: CSVTARDRPSGANVLTF.

The genes are TRBV27 and TRBJ2-1, with no clear D. Germline CDR1 is MNHEY and CDR2 is SMNVEV (reference sequence). The CDR3 is made up of 14 amino acids. V lost 6 bases to trimming and J lost 4 bases, with 13 bases between them. For the CDR3, the DNA is TGTGCCAGCAGCTACAATACAGAATACAATGAGCAGTTCTTC. Its protein is CASSYNTEYNEQFF.

Worth noting for this clonotype: Germline and junction disagree at one end, which may indicate a read error. The chain carries TRBV29-1 and TRBJ2-3, with TRBD2 identical over 12 bases. CDR1 is SQVTM, CDR2 ANQGSEA, per germline. The CDR3 extends over 14 amino acids. CDR3 residues: CTVTSGGTTDTRYF. The CDR3 DNA reads TGTACCGTAACTAGCGGGGGGACCACAGATACGCGGTATTTT.

V usage is TRBV29-1 and J usage is TRBJ1-1; 7 nucleotides agree with TRBD1. CDR3 size: 13 residues. Germline trimming cut 7 bases from V and 1 base from J; bases unmatched to any gene: 6. The germline V gene has CDR1 SQVTM and CDR2 ANQGSEA. The CDR3 reads CSGRGQSNTEAFF. In nucleotides, the CDR3 is TGCAGCGGGAGGGGACAGTCGAACACTGAAGCTTTCTTT. The full variable domain, with the rest looked up from reference TRBV29-1 and TRBJ1-1, is SAVISQKPSRDICQRGTSLTIQCQVDSQVTMMFWYRQQPGQSLTLIATANQGSEATYESGFVIDKFPISRPNLTFSTLTVSNMSPEDSSIYLCSGRGQSNTEAFFGQGTRLTVV.

The chain couples TRBV29-1 to TRBJ2-3, with a tentative D call TRBD1 (6 bases). The V gene lost 6 bases and the J gene lost 1 base, with 17 bases spanning the gap. The CDR3 has 15 amino acids. Germline CDR1 reads SQVTM; CDR2 reads ANQGSEA. The CDR3 region has the DNA TGCAGCGTGTTGAAGGTCGCAGGGGGCACAGATACGCAGTATTTT. Residues: CSVLKVAGGTDTQYF.

This clonotype was found many times. The rearrangement uses TRBV6-5 and TRBJ1-2, with D hard to call. Trimming stripped 0 bases from V and 2 bases from J, with 10 bases between. CDR3 length: 15 amino acids. Looked up from germline, CDR1 is MNHEY and CDR2 is SVGAGI. The CDR3 DNA reads as TGTGCCAGCAGTTACTCGGGAAGGAGAAACTATGGCTACACCTTC. This encodes CASSYSGRRNYGYTF.

The V call is TRBV29-1, the J call TRBJ2-7; D perhaps matches TRBD1 (6 bases). This CDR3 region has 12 residues. With 6 bases removed from V and 5 bases from J, the gap between germline ends came to 14 bases. The germline CDR1 and CDR2 sequences are SQVTM and ANQGSEA. CDR3 nucleotide sequence: TGCAGCGTAGGGTCAGGGGTCCACGAGCAGTACTTC. This translates into CSVGSGVHEQYF.

The chain links TRBV7-2 to TRBJ1-2, with a tentative D call TRBD1 (6 bases). CDR3 length equals 14 residues. Germline assignment: CDR1 SGHTA and CDR2 FQGNSA. V was shortened by 5 bases and J by 1 base, with 11 bases between the two germline ends. The CDR3 loop is CASSATGINYGYTF. The DNA for the CDR3 is TGTGCCAGCAGCGCGACAGGAATTAACTATGGCTACACCTTC.

V is TRBV5-1 and J is TRBJ1-1; perhaps TRBD1 as D (5 bases). The CDR3 is made up of 17 amino acids. Between the trimmed V and J ends, which lost 0 bases and 0 bases, there was a span of 15 bases. Looked up from germline, CDR1 is SGHRS and CDR2 is YFSETQ. CDR3 in DNA: TGCGCCAGCAGCTTGGGATTGGGACCGACTATGAACACTGAAGCTTTCTTT. Translation gives CASSLGLGPTMNTEAFF.

The chain uses TRBV5-6 and TRBJ1-5; perhaps TRBD1 as D (6 bases). The germline V gene encodes CDR1 SGHDT and CDR2 YYEEEE. This CDR3 has 13 residues. V dropped 0 bases and J dropped 10 bases, with 11 bases sitting between them. Here the CDR3 DNA reads TGTGCCAGCAGCTTGGGGGGGGCAGGACCCCAGCATTTT. Protein product: CASSLGGAGPQHF.

This sequence joins TRBV20-1 and TRBJ2-5, with TRBD1 identical over 8 bases. Looked up from germline, CDR1 is DFQATT and CDR2 is SNEGSKA (reference sequence). The CDR3 extends over 11 amino acids. The ends lost 6 bases at V and 13 bases at J; junction bases unmatched: 10. The CDR3 DNA is TGCAGTGCCACCCTCGACAGGGGCTGGTACTTC. Its protein product is CSATLDRGWYF.

Regarding this clonotype: At one of its ends the junction is not consistent with the germline gene, which may arise from a read error. The chain links TRBV28 to TRBJ1-1; perhaps TRBD1 as D (5 bases). CDR1 and CDR2 from the germline V gene are MDHEN and SYDVKM. This CDR3 region has 14 residues. The CDR3, as DNA: TGTGCCGGCAGTACAGCGGGACGGTACACTGAAGCTTTCTTT. Protein: CAGSTAGRYTEAFF.

The rearrangement joins TRBV3-1 to TRBJ2-6; no definite D call. The CDR3 length is 17 residues. Germline values: CDR1 LGHDT, CDR2 YNNKEL (reference sequence). V lost 5 bases, J lost 0 bases, and 14 bases lay in between. The CDR3 loop reads CASSSLLRSSGANVLTF. As DNA, the CDR3 is TGTGCCAGCAGCTCGCTGCTGAGGAGCTCTGGGGCCAACGTCCTGACTTTC.

V gene TRBV20-1 combines with J gene TRBJ2-6, with D perhaps TRBD1 (5 bases). The V gene's germline CDR1 is DFQATT and CDR2 SNEGSKA (reference sequence). The CDR3 totals 14 residues. V lost 4 bases to trimming and J lost 4 bases, with 11 bases between them. The CDR3 DNA follows: TGCAGTGCTACTGTCAGGGCAGGGGCCAACGTCCTGACTTTC. Protein product: CSATVRAGANVLTF.

Concerning this clonotype: With a much larger clone just one base away, this may be a read error. The chain carries TRBV2 and TRBJ2-5; D is perhaps TRBD1 or TRBD2 (5 bases each). The DNA end is more similar to TRBJ2-7, so the J call may be wrong. The CDR3 totals 14 residues. Germline V gene data show CDR1 as SNHLY and CDR2 as FYNNEI. The CDR3: CASSERGAGYEQYF. The CDR3 DNA reads TGTGCCAGCAGTGAACGAGGGGCGGGTTACGAGCAGTACTTC.

This clonotype appeared a few times. The V gene is TRBV7-9, the J gene TRBJ2-1; D not resolved. The J call may be incorrect, as the DNA end agrees better with TRBJ2-7. CDR3 length: 14 residues. From germline, CDR1 is SEHNR and CDR2 FQNEAQ (reference sequence). CDR3 coding DNA: TGTGCCAGCAGCACCCTGATCTTATACAATGAGCAGTACTTC. Residues: CASSTLILYNEQYF.

J is TRBJ2-3 and V is TRBV24-1; D unresolved. The CDR3 has 16 amino acids. The germline CDR1 and CDR2 sequences are KGHDR and SFDVKD. Trimming left V 3 bases short and J 4 bases short, with 16 bases between. CDR3: CATSDPTDQMADTQYF. As DNA, the CDR3 is TGTGCCACCAGTGATCCAACGGACCAGATGGCAGATACGCAGTATTTT.